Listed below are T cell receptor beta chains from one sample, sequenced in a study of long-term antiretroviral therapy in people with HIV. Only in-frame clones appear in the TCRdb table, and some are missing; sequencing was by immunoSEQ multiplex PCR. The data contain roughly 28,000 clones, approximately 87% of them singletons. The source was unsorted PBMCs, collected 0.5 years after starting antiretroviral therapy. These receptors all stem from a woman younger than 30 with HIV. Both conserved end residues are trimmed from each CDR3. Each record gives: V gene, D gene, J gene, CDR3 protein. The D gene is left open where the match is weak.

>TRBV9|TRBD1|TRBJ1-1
ASSVQQGSGTEAF
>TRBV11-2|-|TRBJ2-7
ASSSVGWPASYEQY
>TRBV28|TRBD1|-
ASSPGTVDSYEQY
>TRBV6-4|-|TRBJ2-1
ASSDSRGPGNEQF
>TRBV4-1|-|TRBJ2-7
ASSQDVAVYYEQY
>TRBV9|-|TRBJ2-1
ASSVDGVGGMGSYNEQF
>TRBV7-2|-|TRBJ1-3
ASSLAGSGNTIY
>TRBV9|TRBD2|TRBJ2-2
ASSFLTSGGNTGELF
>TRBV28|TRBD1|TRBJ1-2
ASSFARGTNGYT
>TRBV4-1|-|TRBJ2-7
ASSQQGEQY
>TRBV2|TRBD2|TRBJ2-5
ASKTSGSETQY
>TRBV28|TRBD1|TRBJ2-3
ASISTQGVTDTQY
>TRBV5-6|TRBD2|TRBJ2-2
ASRYGLATGELF
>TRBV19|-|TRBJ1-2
ASRDPLRDTSNYGYT
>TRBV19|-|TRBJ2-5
AGVGTLVLYQETQY
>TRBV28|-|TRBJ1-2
ASSLSAGSNYGYT
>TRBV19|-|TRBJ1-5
ASSIGGSGAQH
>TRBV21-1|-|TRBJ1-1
ASSTYSEAF
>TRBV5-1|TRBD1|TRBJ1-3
ASSVNRGSGNTIY
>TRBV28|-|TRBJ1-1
ASRYHREGTEAF
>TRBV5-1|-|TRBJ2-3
ASSLEGRGYDTQY
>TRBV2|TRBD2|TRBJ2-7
ASSVAGGGYEQY
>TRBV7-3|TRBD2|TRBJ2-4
ASSQTRTSGISTGKNIQY
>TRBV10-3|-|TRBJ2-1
AISESPSVF
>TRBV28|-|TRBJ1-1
ASSFRELNTEAF
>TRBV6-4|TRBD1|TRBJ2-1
ASMTGTHNEQF
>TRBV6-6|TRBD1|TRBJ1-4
ASSSGQHNEKLF
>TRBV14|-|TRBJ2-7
ASSPLGRSYEQY
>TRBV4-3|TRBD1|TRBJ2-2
ASSQQGVSGELF
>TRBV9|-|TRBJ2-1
ASTVDQSSYNEQF
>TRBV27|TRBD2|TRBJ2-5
ASSKGTSGRGFQETQY
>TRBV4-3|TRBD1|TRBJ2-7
ASSQDGTGAYEQY
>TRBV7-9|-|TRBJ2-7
ASSSRVEEWGEQY
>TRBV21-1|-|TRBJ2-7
ASSKGSLNEQY
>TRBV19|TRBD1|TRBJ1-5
ASSIQQGGRVEQPQH
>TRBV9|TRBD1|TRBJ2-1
ASSPNPGGSYNEQF
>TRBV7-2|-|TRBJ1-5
ASSLKGINQPQH
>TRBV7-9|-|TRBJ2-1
ASSLRDLRAELYNEQF
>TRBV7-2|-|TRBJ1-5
ASSPVRGDSNQPQH
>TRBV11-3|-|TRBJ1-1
ASSPGREVAMNTEAF
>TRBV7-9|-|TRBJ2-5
ASSAHGGLETQY
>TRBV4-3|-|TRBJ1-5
ASSQDIGDNQPQH
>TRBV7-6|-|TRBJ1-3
ASSLGRRNTIY
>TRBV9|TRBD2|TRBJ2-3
ASSTSTSGGADTQY
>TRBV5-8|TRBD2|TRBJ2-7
ASTRLAGGGEQY
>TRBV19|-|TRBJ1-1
ASSKNTEAF
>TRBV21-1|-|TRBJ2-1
ASSKTDRGSYNEQF
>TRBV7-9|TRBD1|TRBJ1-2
ASTNRGDRDGYT
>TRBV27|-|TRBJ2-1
ASSTASAEQF
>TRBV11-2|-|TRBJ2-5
ASSLARVAETQY
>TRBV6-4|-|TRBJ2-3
ATSQVSGTDTQY
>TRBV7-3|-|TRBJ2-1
ASSFGPSKGNEQF
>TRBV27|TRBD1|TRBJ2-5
ASNYRQGSQETQY
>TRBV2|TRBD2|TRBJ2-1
ASSAYRLALDHSYNEQF
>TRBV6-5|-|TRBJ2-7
ASSYPFPGDLYEQY
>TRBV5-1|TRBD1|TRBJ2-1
ASSLGQGAYNEQF
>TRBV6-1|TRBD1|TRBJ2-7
ASSEGPGGSYEQY
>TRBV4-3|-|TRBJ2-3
ASSQDGSLGSADTQY
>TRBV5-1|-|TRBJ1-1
ASSPKVGTGTEAF
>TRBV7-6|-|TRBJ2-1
ASSLYPTSSYNEQF